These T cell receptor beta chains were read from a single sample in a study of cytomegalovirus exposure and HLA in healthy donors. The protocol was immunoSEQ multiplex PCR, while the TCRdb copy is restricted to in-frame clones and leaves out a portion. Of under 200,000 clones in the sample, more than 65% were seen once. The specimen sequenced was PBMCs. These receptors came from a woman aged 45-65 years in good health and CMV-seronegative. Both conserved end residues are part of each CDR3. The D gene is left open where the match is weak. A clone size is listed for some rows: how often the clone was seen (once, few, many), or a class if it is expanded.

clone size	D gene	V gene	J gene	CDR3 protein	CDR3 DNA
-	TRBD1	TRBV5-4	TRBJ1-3	CASSLGQGTSGNTIYF	TGTGCCAGCAGCCTCGGACAGGGCACCTCTGGAAACACCATATATTTT
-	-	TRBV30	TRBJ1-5	CAWSSPNIDQPQHF	TGTGCCTGGAGTTCCCCCAACATCGATCAGCCCCAGCATTTT
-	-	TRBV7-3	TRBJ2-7	CASSARPGNYEQYF	TGTGCCAGCAGCGCCCGCCCAGGGAACTACGAGCAGTACTTC
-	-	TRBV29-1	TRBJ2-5	CSVSPGTETQYF	TGCAGCGTCAGTCCGGGGACTGAGACCCAGTACTTC
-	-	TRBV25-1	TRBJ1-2	CASRAVNYGYTF	TGTGCCAGCAGGGCAGTGAACTATGGCTACACCTTC
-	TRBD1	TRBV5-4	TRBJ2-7	CASSSGRDRSYEQYF	TGTGCCAGCAGCTCGGGCCGGGACAGGTCCTACGAGCAGTACTTC
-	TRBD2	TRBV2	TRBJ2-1	CASSEQRGGRNEQFF	TGTGCCAGCAGTGAACAGCGGGGGGGCAGGAATGAGCAGTTCTTC
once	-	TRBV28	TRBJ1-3	CASSPDSRSGNTIYF	TGTGCCAGCAGCCCCGACAGCCGCTCTGGAAACACCATATATTTT
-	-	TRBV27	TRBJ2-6	CASSPLVSGANVLTF	TGTGCCAGCAGTCCCCTAGTCTCTGGGGCCAACGTCCTGACTTTC
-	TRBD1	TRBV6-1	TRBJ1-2	CASRELIGQADGYTF	TGTGCCAGCAGGGAGCTAATAGGACAGGCCGATGGCTACACCTTC
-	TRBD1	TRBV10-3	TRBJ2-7	CAISGTDRDSHYEQYF	TGTGCCATCAGTGGCACCGACAGGGATTCCCACTACGAGCAGTACTTC
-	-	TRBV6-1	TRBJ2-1	CASSEGLVYNEQFF	TGTGCCAGCAGTGAAGGTCTTGTATACAATGAGCAGTTCTTC
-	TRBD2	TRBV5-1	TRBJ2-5	CASSLVGLAGSQETQYF	TGCGCCAGCAGCTTGGTCGGTTTAGCGGGAAGCCAAGAGACCCAGTACTTC
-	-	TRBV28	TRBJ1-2	CASRRRGEKTYGYTF	TGTGCCAGCAGAAGGCGGGGCGAAAAGACTTATGGCTACACCTTC
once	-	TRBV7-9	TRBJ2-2	CASSHSEFTGELFF	TGTGCCAGCAGTCATAGCGAATTCACCGGGGAGCTGTTTTTT
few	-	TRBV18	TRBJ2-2	CASSPYGANTGELFF	TGTGCCAGCTCACCCTACGGGGCGAACACCGGGGAGCTGTTTTTT
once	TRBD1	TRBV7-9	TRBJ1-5	CSSSLGQGVSQPQHF	TGTTCCAGCAGCTTAGGACAGGGGGTTAGTCAGCCCCAGCATTTT
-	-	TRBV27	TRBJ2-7	CASSLGRANAYEQYF	TGTGCCAGCAGTTTGGGCAGGGCGAATGCCTACGAGCAGTACTTC
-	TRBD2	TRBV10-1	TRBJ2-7	CARHRGTSGYEQYF	TGCGCCAGGCATAGGGGGACTAGTGGCTACGAGCAGTACTTC
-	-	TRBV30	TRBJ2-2	CAWAQGAGGELFF	TGTGCCTGGGCCCAAGGGGCCGGCGGGGAGCTGTTTTTT
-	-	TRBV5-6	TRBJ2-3	CASSLRPGGNTQINTQYF	TGTGCCAGCAGCTTGAGGCCCGGCGGGAATACACAGATCAATACGCAGTATTTT
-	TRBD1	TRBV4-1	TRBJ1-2	CASSQDRGQGYGYTF	TGCGCCAGCAGCCAAGACAGGGGGCAAGGCTATGGCTACACCTTC
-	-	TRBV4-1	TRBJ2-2	CASSQDMRATGELFF	TGCGCCAGCAGCCAAGATATGAGGGCCACCGGGGAGCTGTTTTTT
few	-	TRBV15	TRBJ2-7	CATSRDRGRVDEQYF	TGTGCCACCAGCAGAGATAGGGGCAGGGTCGACGAGCAGTACTTC
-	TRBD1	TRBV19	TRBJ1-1	CASSITGVVTEAFF	TGTGCCAGTAGTATAACAGGGGTGGTCACTGAAGCTTTCTTT
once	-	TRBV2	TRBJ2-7	CASSADSQRSYEQYF	TGTGCCAGCAGCGCGGACAGCCAGCGAAGCTACGAGCAGTACTTC
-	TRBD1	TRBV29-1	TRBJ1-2	CSVAGQGANYGYTF	TGCAGCGTCGCCGGACAGGGGGCTAACTATGGCTACACCTTC
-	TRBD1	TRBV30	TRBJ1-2	CAWFQGGSRGGYTF	TGTGCCTGGTTCCAGGGGGGCTCACGGGGGGGCTACACCTTC
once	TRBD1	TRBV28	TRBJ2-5	CASRPGQAYEQYF	TGTGCCAGCAGACCGGGACAGGCCTATGAGCAGTACTTC
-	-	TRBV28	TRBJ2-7	CASSFSSSYEQYF	TGTGCCAGCAGTTTTTCGAGCTCCTACGAGCAGTACTTC
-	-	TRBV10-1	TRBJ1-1	CASRDSLYTEAFF	TGCGCCAGCAGGGACAGCTTGTACACTGAAGCTTTCTTT
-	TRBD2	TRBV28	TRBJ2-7	CASSTHTSGGAYEQYF	TGTGCCAGCAGTACCCATACTAGCGGGGGGGCCTACGAGCAGTACTTC
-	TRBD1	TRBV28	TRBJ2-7	CASSRTGGNYEQYF	TGTGCCAGCAGTAGGACAGGGGGCAACTACGAGCAGTACTTC
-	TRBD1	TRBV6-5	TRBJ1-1	CASRKTGDTEAFF	TGTGCCAGCAGGAAAACAGGGGACACTGAAGCTTTCTTT
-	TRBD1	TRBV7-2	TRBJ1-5	CASSFRQTGHQPQHF	TGTGCCAGCAGCTTTCGCCAGACAGGGCATCAGCCCCAGCATTTT
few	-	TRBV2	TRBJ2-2	CASTSGTNTGELFF	TGTGCCAGCACTTCCGGGACAAACACCGGGGAGCTGTTTTTT
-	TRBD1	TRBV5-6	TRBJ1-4	CASSLTGGFTNEKLFF	TGTGCCAGCAGCCTGACAGGGGGCTTCACTAATGAAAAACTGTTTTTT
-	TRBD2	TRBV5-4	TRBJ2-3	CASSAPPSGSTDTQYF	TGTGCCAGCAGCGCGCCCCCTAGCGGGAGTACAGATACGCAGTATTTT